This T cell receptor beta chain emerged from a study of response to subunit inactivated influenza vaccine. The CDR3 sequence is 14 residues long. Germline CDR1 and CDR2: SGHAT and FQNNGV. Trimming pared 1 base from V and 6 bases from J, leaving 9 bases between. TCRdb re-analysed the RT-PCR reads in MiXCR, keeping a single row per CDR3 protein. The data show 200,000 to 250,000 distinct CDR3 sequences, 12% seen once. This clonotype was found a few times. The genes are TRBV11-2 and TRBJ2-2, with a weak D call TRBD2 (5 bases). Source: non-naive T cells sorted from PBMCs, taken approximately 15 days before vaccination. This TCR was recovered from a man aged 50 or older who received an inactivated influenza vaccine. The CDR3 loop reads CASSLGGYAGELFF. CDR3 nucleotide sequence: TGTGCCAGCAGCTTAGGAGGGTACGCCGGGGAGCTGTTTTTT.